This T cell receptor beta chain came from a study of cytomegalovirus exposure and HLA in healthy donors. Study information: About 85 million unique TCRs from HLA-typed donors were held in an early release of data.

Concerning this clone: Its cognate antigen is unknown.

Whole-study findings and limits: There was a cluster of highly shared sequence variants that was likely a sequencing artifact. In a later analysis, TCR beta V- and J-gene trimming showed a link to a missense DCLRE1C variant.

The germline V and J ends were trimmed by 4 bases and 4 bases, with 12 bases remaining between them. This CDR3 is 14 amino acids long. Germline V CDR1 and CDR2: MDHEN, SYDVKM. Healthy people donating bone marrow made up the donors. Researchers ran the PCR with 60 Vbeta and 13 Jbeta primers. Sequenced by immunoSEQ multiplex PCR; TCRdb stores in-frame clones only, minus some. The sample contains about 160,000 clones, 70% to 80% of which appear only once. The clonotype was recovered from a female donor in good health and CMV-seronegative. This rearrangement joins TRBV28 to TRBJ2-3; D unclear. The sample taken for sequencing was PBMCs. The CDR3 bases are TGTGCCAGCAGTTCAGGCACCCCCTCAGATACGCAGTATTTT. As protein: CASSSGTPSDTQYF.